This T cell receptor beta chain was retrieved from a study of T-cell memory formation after mild COVID-19. For the study at large: Largely donor-specific TCR clusters were found.

Per germline, CDR1 SGHTA and CDR2 FQGNSA. This CDR3 has 16 residues. V shed 5 bases, J shed 0 bases, and the junction held 6 bases outside the gene matches. Comments on this clonotype: Its specificity is not known.

TCRdb fed the 5' RACE reads into MiXCR, producing one record per CDR3 protein. The repertoire has about 350,000 distinct CDR3 sequences, around 13% of them found once; the top ten carry approximately 21%. Overall study results and limits: The study found balanced CD4/CD8 in clones contracting day 15 to 85 and a CD4+ lean in later expanders. Pre-infection memory carried some responding clones, suggesting that cross-reactive memory joined. Second-wave clones peaking on day 37 lacked confirmed SARS-CoV-2 specificity.

V usage is TRBV7-2 and J usage is TRBJ1-5, with 8 bases matching TRBD1. Sequenced sample: PBMCs or a T cell subset sorted from them (not recorded which). This TCR came from a man aged 18 to 29 who had mild COVID-19 (a few samples of this study predate the infection). Cell type and time point are not known. CDR3 in DNA: TGTGCCAGCAGCGGGACAGGCGGGTATAGCAATCAGCCCCAGCATTTT. Translation: CASSGTGGYSNQPQHF.